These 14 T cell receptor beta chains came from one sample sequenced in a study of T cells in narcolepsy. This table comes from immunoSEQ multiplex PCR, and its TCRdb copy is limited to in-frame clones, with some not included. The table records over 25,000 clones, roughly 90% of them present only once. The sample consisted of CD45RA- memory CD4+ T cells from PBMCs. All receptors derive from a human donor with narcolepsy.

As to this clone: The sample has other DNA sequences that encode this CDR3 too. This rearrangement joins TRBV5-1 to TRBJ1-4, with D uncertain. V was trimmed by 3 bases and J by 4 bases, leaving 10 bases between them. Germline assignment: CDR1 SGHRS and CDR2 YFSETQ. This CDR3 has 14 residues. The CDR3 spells CASSSERVNEKLFF. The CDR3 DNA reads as TGCGCCAGCAGCTCCGAGCGAGTTAATGAAAAACTGTTTTTT.

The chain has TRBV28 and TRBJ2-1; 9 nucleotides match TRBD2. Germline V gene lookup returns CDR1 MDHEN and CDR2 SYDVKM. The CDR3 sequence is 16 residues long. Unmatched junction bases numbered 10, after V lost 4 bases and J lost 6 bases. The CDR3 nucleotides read TGTGCCAGCAGTTCCGGGGGGACTAGCTTCTTCAATGAGCAGTTCTTC. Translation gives CASSSGGTSFFNEQFF.

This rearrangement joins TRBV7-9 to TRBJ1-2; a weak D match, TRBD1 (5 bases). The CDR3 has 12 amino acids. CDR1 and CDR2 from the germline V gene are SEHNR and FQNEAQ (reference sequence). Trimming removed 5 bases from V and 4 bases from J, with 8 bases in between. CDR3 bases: TGTGCCAGCAGCCCCCAGGGCTATGGCTACACCTTC. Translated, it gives CASSPQGYGYTF.

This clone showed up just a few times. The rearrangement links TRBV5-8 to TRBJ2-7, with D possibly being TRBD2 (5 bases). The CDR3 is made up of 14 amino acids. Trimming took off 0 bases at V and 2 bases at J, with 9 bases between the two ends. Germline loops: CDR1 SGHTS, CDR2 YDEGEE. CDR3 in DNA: TGTGCCAGCAGCTTGGAGGGAGTGACCTACGAGCAGTACTTC. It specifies CASSLEGVTYEQYF.

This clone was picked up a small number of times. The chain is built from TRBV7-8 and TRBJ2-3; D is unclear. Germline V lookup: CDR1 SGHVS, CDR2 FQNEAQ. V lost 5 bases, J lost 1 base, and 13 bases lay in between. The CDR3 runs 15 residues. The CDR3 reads CASSQRIRGTDTQYF. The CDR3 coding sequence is TGTGCCAGCAGCCAAAGGATACGGGGCACAGATACGCAGTATTTT.

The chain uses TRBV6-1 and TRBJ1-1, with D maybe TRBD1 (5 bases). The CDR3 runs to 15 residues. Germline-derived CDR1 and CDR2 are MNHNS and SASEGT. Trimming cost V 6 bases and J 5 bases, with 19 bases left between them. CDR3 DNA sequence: TGTGCCAGCAGATCAGAGGGGCATGTAGTGACTGAAGCTTTCTTT. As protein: CASRSEGHVVTEAFF.

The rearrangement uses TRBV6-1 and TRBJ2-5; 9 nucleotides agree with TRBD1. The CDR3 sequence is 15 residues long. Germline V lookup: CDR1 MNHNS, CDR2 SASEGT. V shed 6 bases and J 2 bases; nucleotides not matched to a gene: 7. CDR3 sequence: CASSLQGARQETQYF. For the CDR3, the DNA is TGTGCCAGCAGCCTACAGGGGGCGCGTCAAGAGACCCAGTACTTC.

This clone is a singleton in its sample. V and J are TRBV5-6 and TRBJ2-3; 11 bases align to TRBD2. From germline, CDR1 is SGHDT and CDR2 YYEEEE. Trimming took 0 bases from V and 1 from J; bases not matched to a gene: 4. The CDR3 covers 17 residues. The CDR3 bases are TGTGCCAGCAGCTTGGTGGCTAGCGGGAGGCGCACAGATACGCAGTATTTT. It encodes CASSLVASGRRTDTQYF.

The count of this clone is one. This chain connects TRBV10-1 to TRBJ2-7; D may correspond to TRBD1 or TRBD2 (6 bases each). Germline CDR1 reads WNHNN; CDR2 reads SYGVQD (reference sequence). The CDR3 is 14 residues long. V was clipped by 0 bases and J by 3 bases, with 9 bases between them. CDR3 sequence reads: CASSESEGGYEQYF. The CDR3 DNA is TGCGCCAGCAGTGAGTCAGAGGGGGGCTACGAGCAGTACTTC.

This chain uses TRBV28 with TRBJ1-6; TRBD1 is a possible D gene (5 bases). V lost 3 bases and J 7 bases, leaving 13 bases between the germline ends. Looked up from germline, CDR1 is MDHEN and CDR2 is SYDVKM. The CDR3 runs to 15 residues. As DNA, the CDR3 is TGTGCCAGCAGTTTTTTCGTGACAGAGAATTCACCCCTCCACTTT. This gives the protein CASSFFVTENSPLHF.

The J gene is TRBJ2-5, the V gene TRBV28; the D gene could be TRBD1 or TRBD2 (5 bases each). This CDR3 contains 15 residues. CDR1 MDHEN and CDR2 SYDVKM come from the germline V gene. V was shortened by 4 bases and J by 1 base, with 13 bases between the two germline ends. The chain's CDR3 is CASSSVGPGQETQYF. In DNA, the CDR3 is TGTGCCAGCAGTTCAGTGGGACCGGGCCAAGAGACCCAGTACTTC.

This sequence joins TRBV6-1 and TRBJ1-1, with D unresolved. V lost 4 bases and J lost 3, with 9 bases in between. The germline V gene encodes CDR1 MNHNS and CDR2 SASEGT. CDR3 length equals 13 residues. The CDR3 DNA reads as TGTGCCAGCAGTGTTCATAGGGACACTGAAGCTTTCTTT. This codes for CASSVHRDTEAFF.

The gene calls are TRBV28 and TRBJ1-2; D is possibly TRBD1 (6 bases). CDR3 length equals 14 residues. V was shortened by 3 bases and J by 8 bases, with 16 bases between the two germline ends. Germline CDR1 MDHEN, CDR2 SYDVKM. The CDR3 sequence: CASSLEAGGRGYTF. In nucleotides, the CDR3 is TGTGCCAGCAGTTTGGAGGCCGGGGGGCGAGGCTACACCTTC.

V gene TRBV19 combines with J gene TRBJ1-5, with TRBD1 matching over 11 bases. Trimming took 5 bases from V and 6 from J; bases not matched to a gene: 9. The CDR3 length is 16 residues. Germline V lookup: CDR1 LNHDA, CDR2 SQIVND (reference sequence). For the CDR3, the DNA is TGTGCCAGTAGTCCCAGGACAGGGGGCGCAGGTCAGCCCCAGCATTTT. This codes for CASSPRTGGAGQPQHF.